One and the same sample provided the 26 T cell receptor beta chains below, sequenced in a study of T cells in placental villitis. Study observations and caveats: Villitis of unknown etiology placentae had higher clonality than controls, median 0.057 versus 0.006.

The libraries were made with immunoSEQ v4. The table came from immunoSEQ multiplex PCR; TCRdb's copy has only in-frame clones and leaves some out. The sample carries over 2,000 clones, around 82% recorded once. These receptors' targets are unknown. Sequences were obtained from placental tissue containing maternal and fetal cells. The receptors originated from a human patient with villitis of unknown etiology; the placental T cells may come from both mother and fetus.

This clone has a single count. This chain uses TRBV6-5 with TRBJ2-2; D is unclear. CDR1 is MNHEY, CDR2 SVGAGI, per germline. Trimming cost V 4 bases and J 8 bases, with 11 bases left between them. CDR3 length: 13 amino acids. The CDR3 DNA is TGTGCCAGCAGTTTACGGCGTTTTGGGGAGCTGTTTTTT. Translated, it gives CASSLRRFGELFF.

The CDR3 loop is CASSSTRSRRNEQFF. For the CDR3, the DNA is TGTGCCAGCAGCTCCACGCGGTCAAGGAGAAATGAGCAGTTCTTC. The chain links TRBV3-1 (or the pseudogene TRBV3-2) to TRBJ2-1; D not resolved. The CDR3 has 15 residues. The germline V gene has CDR1 LGHDT and CDR2 YNNKEL (reference sequence). The V end lost 5 bases, the J end lost 7 bases, and 18 bases lay between the germline ends.

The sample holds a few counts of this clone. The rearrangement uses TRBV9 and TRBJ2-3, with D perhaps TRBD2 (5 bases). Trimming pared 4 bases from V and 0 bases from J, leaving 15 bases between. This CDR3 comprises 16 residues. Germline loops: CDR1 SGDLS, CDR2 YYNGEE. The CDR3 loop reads CASSRDEGRSTDTQYF. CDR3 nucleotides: TGTGCCAGCAGCCGAGACGAGGGAAGAAGCACAGATACGCAGTATTTT.

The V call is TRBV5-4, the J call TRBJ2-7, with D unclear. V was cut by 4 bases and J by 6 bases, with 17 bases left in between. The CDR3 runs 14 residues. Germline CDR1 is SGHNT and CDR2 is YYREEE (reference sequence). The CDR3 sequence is CASSTGPTIGEQYF. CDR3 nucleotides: TGTGCCAGCAGCACCGGACCCACCATCGGCGAGCAGTACTTC.

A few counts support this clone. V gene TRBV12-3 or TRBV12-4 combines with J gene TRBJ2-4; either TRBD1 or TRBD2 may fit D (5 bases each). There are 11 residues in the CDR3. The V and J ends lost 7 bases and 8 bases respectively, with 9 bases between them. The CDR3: CASMGVDIQYF. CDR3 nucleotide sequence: TGTGCCAGCATGGGGGTGGACATTCAGTACTTC.

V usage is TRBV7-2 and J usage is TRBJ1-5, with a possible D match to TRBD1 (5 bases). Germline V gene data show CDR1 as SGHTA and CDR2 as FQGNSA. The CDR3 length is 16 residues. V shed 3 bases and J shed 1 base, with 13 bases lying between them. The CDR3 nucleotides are TGTGCCAGCAGCTTTGGGGTACGGGGCAGCAATCAGCCCCAGCATTTT. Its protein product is CASSFGVRGSNQPQHF.

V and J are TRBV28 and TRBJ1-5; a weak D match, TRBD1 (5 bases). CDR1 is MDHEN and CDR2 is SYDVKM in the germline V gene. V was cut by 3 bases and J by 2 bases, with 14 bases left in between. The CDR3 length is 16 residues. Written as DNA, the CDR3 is TGTGCCAGCAGTTTGCCCCAGGGAGGAGGCAATCAGCCCCAGCATTTT. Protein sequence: CASSLPQGGGNQPQHF.

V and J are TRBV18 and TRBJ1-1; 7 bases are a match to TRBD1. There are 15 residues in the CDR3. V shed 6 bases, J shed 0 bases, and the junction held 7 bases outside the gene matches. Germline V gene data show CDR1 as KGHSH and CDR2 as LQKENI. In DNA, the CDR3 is TGTGCCAGCTCTCCGCCCGACAGGGTGAACACTGAAGCTTTCTTT. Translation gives CASSPPDRVNTEAFF.

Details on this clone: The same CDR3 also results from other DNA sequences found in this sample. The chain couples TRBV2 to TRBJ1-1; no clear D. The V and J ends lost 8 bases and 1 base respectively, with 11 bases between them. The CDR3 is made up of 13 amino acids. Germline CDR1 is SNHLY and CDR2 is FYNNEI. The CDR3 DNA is TGTGCCAGCGGTCAGACCAGGAACACTGAAGCTTTCTTT. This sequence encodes CASGQTRNTEAFF. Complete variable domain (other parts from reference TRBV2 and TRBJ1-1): EPEVTQTPSHQVTQMGQEVILRCVPISNHLYFYWYRQILGQKVEFLVSFYNNEISEKSEIFDDQFSVERPDGSNFTLKIRSTKLEDSAMYFCASGQTRNTEAFFGQGTRLTVV.

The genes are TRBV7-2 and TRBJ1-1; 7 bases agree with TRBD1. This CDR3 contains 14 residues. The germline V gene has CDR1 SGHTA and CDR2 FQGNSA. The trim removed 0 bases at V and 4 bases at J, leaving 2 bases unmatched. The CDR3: CASSLAQGGTEAFF. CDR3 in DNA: TGTGCCAGCAGCTTAGCCCAGGGGGGCACTGAAGCTTTCTTT.

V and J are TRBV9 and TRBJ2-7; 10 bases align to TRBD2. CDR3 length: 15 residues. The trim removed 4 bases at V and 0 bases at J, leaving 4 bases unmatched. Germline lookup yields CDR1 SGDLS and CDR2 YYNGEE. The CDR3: CASSRTSGSSYEQYF. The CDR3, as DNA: TGTGCCAGCAGCAGGACTAGCGGCAGCTCCTACGAGCAGTACTTC.

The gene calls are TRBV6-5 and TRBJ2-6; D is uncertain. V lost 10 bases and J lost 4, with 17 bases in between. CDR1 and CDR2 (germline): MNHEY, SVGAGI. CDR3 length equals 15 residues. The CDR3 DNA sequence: TGTGCCATCAAAAAGGTCTCCTCGGGGGCCAACGTCCTGACTTTC. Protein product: CAIKKVSSGANVLTF.

The CDR3 loop reads CASSLEGSGYTF. Here the CDR3 DNA reads TGCGCCAGCAGCTTGGAGGGGTCTGGCTACACCTTC. The chain couples TRBV5-1 to TRBJ1-2, with D maybe TRBD1 (5 bases). Germline V gene sequence: CDR1 SGHRS, CDR2 YFSETQ. The CDR3 consists of 12 residues. Trimming stripped 0 bases from V and 7 bases from J, with 7 bases between.

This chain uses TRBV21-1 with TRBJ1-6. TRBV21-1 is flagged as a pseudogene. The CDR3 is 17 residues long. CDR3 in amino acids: CASSGDLGSSYNSPLHF. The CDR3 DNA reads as TGTGCCAGCAGCGGTGACCTAGGGAGCTCCTATAATTCACCCCTCCACTTT.

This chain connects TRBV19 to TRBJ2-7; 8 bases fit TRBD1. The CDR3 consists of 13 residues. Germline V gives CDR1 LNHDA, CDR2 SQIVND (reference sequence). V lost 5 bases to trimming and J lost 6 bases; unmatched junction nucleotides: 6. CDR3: CASSVTGESEQYF. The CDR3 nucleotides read TGTGCCAGTAGTGTGACAGGGGAATCCGAGCAGTACTTC.

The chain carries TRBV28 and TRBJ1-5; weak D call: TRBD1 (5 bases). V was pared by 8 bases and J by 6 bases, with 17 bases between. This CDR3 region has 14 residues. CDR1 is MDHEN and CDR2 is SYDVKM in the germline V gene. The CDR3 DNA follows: TGTGCCAGCGCCCGGCGGCAGGGAGGTCAGCCCCAGCATTTT. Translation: CASARRQGGQPQHF. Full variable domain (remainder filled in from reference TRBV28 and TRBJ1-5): DVKVTQSSRYLVKRTGEKVFLECVQDMDHENMFWYRQDPGLGLRLIYFSYDVKMKEKGDIPEGYSVSREKKERFSLILESASTNQTSMYLCASARRQGGQPQHFGDGTRLSIL.

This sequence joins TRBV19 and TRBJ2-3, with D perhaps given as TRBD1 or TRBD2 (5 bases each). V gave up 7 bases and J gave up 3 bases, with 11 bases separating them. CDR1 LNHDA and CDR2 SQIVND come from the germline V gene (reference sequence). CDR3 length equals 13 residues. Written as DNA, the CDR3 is TGTGCCAGTACCCCGGGGCTAACAGATACGCAGTATTTT. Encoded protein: CASTPGLTDTQYF.

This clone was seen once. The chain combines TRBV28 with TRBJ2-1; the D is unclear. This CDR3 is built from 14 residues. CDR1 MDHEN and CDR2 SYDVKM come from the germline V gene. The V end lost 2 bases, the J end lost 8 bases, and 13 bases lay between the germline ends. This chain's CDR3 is CASSLGSGWDEQFF. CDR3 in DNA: TGTGCCAGCAGTTTAGGTTCAGGTTGGGATGAGCAGTTCTTC.

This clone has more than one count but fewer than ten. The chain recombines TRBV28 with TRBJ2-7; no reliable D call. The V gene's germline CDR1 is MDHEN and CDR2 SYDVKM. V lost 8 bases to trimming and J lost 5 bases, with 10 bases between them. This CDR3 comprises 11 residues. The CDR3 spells CASRRNDEQYF. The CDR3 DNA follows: TGTGCCAGCCGAAGGAACGACGAGCAGTACTTC.

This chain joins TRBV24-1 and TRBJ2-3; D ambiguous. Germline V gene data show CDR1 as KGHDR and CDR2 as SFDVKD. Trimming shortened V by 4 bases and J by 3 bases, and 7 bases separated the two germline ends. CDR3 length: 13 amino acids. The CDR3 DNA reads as TGTGCCACCAGTGAAATGGGGACAGATACGCAGTATTTT. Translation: CATSEMGTDTQYF.

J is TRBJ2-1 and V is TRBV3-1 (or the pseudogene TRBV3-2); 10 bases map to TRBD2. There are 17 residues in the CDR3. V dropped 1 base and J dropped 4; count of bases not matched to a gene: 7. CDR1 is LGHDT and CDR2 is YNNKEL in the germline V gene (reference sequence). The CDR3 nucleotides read TGTGCCAGCAGCCAAGTGTTAGAACTAGCGGGATACAATGAGCAGTTCTTC. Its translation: CASSQVLELAGYNEQFF.

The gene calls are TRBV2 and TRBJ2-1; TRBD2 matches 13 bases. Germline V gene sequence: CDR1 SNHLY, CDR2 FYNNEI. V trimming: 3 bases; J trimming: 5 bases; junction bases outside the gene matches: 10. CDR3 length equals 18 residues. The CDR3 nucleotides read TGTGCCAGCAGTGATCTCCCACCCGGGACTAGCGGGAACAATGAGCAGTTCTTC. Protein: CASSDLPPGTSGNNEQFF. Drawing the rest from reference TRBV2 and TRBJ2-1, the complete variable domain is EPEVTQTPSHQVTQMGQEVILRCVPISNHLYFYWYRQILGQKVEFLVSFYNNEISEKSEIFDDQFSVERPDGSNFTLKIRSTKLEDSAMYFCASSDLPPGTSGNNEQFFGPGTRLTVL.

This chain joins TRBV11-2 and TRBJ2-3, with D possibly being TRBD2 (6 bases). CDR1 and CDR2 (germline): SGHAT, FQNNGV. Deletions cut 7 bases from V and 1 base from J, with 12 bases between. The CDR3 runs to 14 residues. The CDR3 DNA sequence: TGTGCCAGCACCAGACCTAGCGGCACAGATACGCAGTATTTT. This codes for CASTRPSGTDTQYF. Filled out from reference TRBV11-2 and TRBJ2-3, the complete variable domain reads EAGVAQSPRYKIIEKRQSVAFWCNPISGHATLYWYQQILGQGPKLLIQFQNNGVVDDSQLPKDRFSAERLKGVDSTLKIQPAKLEDSAVYLCASTRPSGTDTQYFGPGTRLTVL.

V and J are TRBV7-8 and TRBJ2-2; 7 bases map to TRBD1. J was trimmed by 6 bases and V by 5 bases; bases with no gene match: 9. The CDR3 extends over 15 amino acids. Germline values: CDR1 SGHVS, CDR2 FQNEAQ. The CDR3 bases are TGTGCCAGCAGCCCGGGACAGTTCGACCCCGGGGAGCTGTTTTTT. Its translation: CASSPGQFDPGELFF.

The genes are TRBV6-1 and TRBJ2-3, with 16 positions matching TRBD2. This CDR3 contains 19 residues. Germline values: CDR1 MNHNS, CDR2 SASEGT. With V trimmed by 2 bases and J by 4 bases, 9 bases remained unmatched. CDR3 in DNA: TGTGCCAGCAGTGAATGGGACCCGGGACTAGCGGGGGGGGCAGATACGCAGTATTTT. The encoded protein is CASSEWDPGLAGGADTQYF.

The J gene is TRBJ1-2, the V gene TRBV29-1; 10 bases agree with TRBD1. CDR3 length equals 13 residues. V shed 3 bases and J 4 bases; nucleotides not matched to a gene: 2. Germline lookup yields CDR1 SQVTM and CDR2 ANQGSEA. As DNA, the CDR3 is TGCAGCGTTGAGACAGGGGGCAGCTATGGCTACACCTTC. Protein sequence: CSVETGGSYGYTF.